Below, 23 T cell receptor beta chains from the same sample are listed, as sequenced in a study of identical twins. MiXCR, applied by TCRdb to the 5' RACE reads, yields one record per CDR3 protein. The repertoire holds roughly 570,000 distinct CDR3 sequences, with approximately 10% as singletons. These records were also assigned to another study, of yellow fever vaccine responses in identical twins.

Material: PBMCs. The source is a woman between 18 and 30 years old in good health.

This clonotype occurred a few times. The gene calls are TRBV14 and TRBJ2-5, with a possible D match to TRBD1 (5 bases). This CDR3 contains 17 residues. The V gene lost 4 bases and the J gene lost 3 bases, with 21 bases spanning the gap. The V gene's germline CDR1 is SGHDN and CDR2 FVKESK. CDR3 region: CASSLSGRPRGKETQYF. The CDR3 coding sequence is TGTGCCAGCAGCCTTTCTGGCCGACCAAGGGGTAAAGAGACCCAGTACTTC.

This clonotype was detected only a few times. This chain connects TRBV7-6 to TRBJ2-1; 7 nucleotides line up with TRBD2. The CDR3 is made up of 17 amino acids. Trimming removed 1 base from V and 2 bases from J; junction bases left unmatched: 8. CDR1 SGHVS and CDR2 FNYEAQ come from the germline V gene. This chain's CDR3 is CASSLGGGSAPYNEQFF. CDR3 sequence (DNA): TGTGCCAGCAGCTTAGGGGGCGGGAGTGCTCCCTACAATGAGCAGTTCTTC.

This clonotype was detected only a few times. This sequence joins TRBV7-9 and TRBJ1-2; 7 bases are shared with TRBD1. With 1 base clipped from V and 4 bases from J, the junction kept 9 bases outside the gene matches. This CDR3 region has 16 residues. Germline V gives CDR1 SEHNR, CDR2 FQNEAQ (reference sequence). The CDR3 loop is CASSLGSFSGGYGYTF. CDR3 bases: TGTGCCAGCAGCTTAGGATCATTCTCAGGGGGCTATGGCTACACCTTC.

In its sample, this clonotype was seen many times. The chain uses TRBV15 and TRBJ1-5, with D hard to call. In germline, CDR1 is LNHNV, CDR2 YYDKDF (reference sequence). The ends were cut back, 0 bases at V and 5 bases at J, with 11 bases in the middle. The length of the CDR3 is 15 residues. This CDR3 is CATSRDVIGDQPQHF. The CDR3 nucleotides are TGTGCCACCAGCAGAGATGTGATCGGGGATCAGCCCCAGCATTTT.

At least ten counts were recorded for this clonotype. The V and J genes are TRBV7-9 and TRBJ2-7; tentatively, D is TRBD1 (5 bases). The CDR3 is made up of 14 amino acids. V lost 1 base and J lost 0, with 7 bases in between. CDR1 SEHNR and CDR2 FQNEAQ come from the germline V gene (reference sequence). The CDR3 DNA is TGTGCCAGCAGCTTAGTCGACAGCTCCTACGAGCAGTACTTC. Translated, it gives CASSLVDSSYEQYF.

This clonotype has just a few counts. The V gene is TRBV20-1, the J gene TRBJ2-1; 9 positions agree with TRBD2. This CDR3 region has 15 residues. Germline values: CDR1 DFQATT, CDR2 SNEGSKA (reference sequence). V trimming: 2 bases; J trimming: 4 bases; junction bases outside the gene matches: 6. The CDR3 loop is CSARPLAGVYNEQFF. The CDR3 DNA is TGCAGTGCTAGACCTTTAGCGGGAGTATACAATGAGCAGTTCTTC.

This clonotype was detected a few times. The CDR3 sequence is CSARVPPGTSGGGGETQYF. The CDR3 DNA follows: TGCAGTGCTAGGGTACCCCCCGGGACTAGCGGGGGGGGCGGAGAGACCCAGTACTTC. The chain recombines TRBV20-1 with TRBJ2-5; 16 positions agree with TRBD2. The CDR3 runs 19 residues. Germline V gene data show CDR1 as DFQATT and CDR2 as SNEGSKA (reference sequence). V lost 3 bases, J lost 4 bases, and 14 bases stayed unmatched.

The chain joins TRBV20-1 to TRBJ2-3, with unresolved D. The CDR3 sequence is 12 residues long. Germline V lookup: CDR1 DFQATT, CDR2 SNEGSKA (reference sequence). Trimming shortened V by 0 bases and J by 9 bases, and 10 bases separated the two germline ends. The CDR3 is CSARESKGTQYF. CDR3 DNA sequence: TGCAGTGCTAGAGAAAGTAAGGGAACGCAGTATTTT.

There are a few counts of this clonotype. V gene TRBV20-1 combines with J gene TRBJ2-3; TRBD1 aligns across 7 bases. This CDR3 is built from 14 residues. Losses at the gene ends were 4 bases for V and 0 bases for J; bases not matched to a gene: 4. Per germline, CDR1 DFQATT and CDR2 SNEGSKA (reference sequence). Here the CDR3 DNA reads TGCAGTGCTACGGGACAGACTAGCACAGATACGCAGTATTTT. This sequence encodes CSATGQTSTDTQYF.

The table lists this clonotype with many counts. V gene TRBV18 combines with J gene TRBJ1-1; no definite D call. Trimming stripped 4 bases from V and 0 bases from J, with 6 bases between. CDR3 length: 13 amino acids. Per the germline V gene, CDR1 is KGHSH and CDR2 is LQKENI. The CDR3 spells CASSRTVNTEAFF. The CDR3 bases are TGTGCCAGCTCACGGACTGTGAACACTGAAGCTTTCTTT.

To note about this clonotype: Relative to the germline gene, one junction end is altered; a read error may explain this. The rearrangement uses TRBV20-1 and TRBJ2-3; 9 bases agree with TRBD1. Germline V gives CDR1 DFQATT, CDR2 SNEGSKA (reference sequence). This CDR3 is 16 amino acids long. The CDR3 sequence is CCARDRTGVGTDTQYF. CDR3 coding DNA: TGCTGTGCTAGAGACCGGACAGGGGTTGGCACAGATACGCAGTATTTT.

V is TRBV9 and J is TRBJ2-7; D is unclear. The CDR3 extends over 14 amino acids. V gave up 0 bases and J gave up 0 bases, with 7 bases separating them. Germline CDR1 SGDLS, CDR2 YYNGEE. CDR3 nucleotides: TGTGCCAGCAGCGTAGAAGGTCTCTCCTACGAGCAGTACTTC. It encodes CASSVEGLSYEQYF.

This clonotype was seen more than once but under ten times. This sequence joins TRBV7-9 and TRBJ2-2, with a weak D call TRBD2 (6 bases). V lost 8 bases, J lost 6 bases, and 19 bases lay in between. Germline CDR1 SEHNR, CDR2 FQNEAQ (reference sequence). CDR3 length: 15 amino acids. The CDR3 here is CASFLPGREAGELFF. The DNA for the CDR3 is TGTGCCAGCTTCCTCCCGGGCAGGGAGGCCGGGGAGCTGTTTTTT.

V gene TRBV7-2 combines with J gene TRBJ2-3, with D perhaps TRBD2 (5 bases). The length of the CDR3 is 15 residues. V lost 2 bases to trimming and J lost 5 bases, with 14 bases between them. Germline V gives CDR1 SGHTA, CDR2 FQGNSA. The CDR3 here is CASSLTRLAGDTQYF. In DNA form, the CDR3 reads TGTGCCAGCAGCTTAACGAGGCTAGCTGGAGATACGCAGTATTTT.

The sample holds a few counts of this clonotype. The germline gene is not matched at one end of the junction; a read error may be the cause. The J gene is TRBJ2-1, the V gene TRBV20-1; the D gene is possibly TRBD2 (7 bases). CDR3 length: 16 amino acids. The germline V gene encodes CDR1 DFQATT and CDR2 SNEGSKA (reference sequence). The chain's CDR3 is CCARDLGGAAYNEQFF. As DNA, the CDR3 is TGCTGTGCTAGAGATCTTGGGGGGGCCGCCTACAATGAGCAGTTCTTC.

This clonotype was detected only a few times. The J gene is TRBJ1-3, the V gene TRBV5-1; TRBD1 is a possible D gene (6 bases). The V gene's germline CDR1 is SGHRS and CDR2 YFSETQ. This CDR3 is 14 amino acids long. V lost 1 base and J 4 bases, leaving 9 bases between the germline ends. The CDR3 loop is CASSLTGIGNTIYF. CDR3 DNA sequence: TGCGCCAGCAGCTTGACAGGGATAGGAAACACCATATATTTT.

CDR3 sequence: CASSYGGFNEQFF. The CDR3 DNA is TGTGCCAGCAGTTACGGAGGGTTCAATGAGCAGTTCTTC. The chain recombines TRBV6-5 with TRBJ2-1; D is possibly TRBD2 (6 bases). CDR3 length: 13 residues. V was trimmed by 2 bases and J by 6 bases, leaving 8 bases between them. Germline CDR1 and CDR2: MNHEY and SVGAGI.

This clonotype came up many times. The rearrangement uses TRBV11-2 and TRBJ2-5; TRBD2 agrees at 8 bases. The V gene's germline CDR1 is SGHAT and CDR2 FQNNGV. CDR3 size: 14 residues. V lost 3 bases to trimming and J lost 5 bases; unmatched junction nucleotides: 5. CDR3 sequence reads: CASSFSGTFETQYF. The CDR3 nucleotides read TGTGCCAGCAGCTTTAGCGGGACATTTGAGACCCAGTACTTC.

There are many counts of this clonotype. J is TRBJ1-5 and V is TRBV4-2; 8 nucleotides match TRBD1. This CDR3 spans 15 amino acids. With 1 base clipped from V and 8 bases from J, the junction kept 7 bases outside the gene matches. Germline V CDR1 and CDR2: LGHNA, YNFKEQ. The CDR3 DNA is TGTGCCAGCAGCCAAGTTTACAGGGGGACAAAGCCCCAGCATTTT. This encodes CASSQVYRGTKPQHF.

This clonotype was detected a few times. The chain uses TRBV18 and TRBJ2-6, with TRBD1 as a possible D gene (6 bases). Trimming shortened V by 3 bases and J by 12 bases, and 21 bases separated the two germline ends. This CDR3 spans 16 amino acids. Germline values: CDR1 KGHSH, CDR2 LQKENI. The CDR3 loop is CASSPPGQGALVVLTF. The DNA of the CDR3 is TGTGCCAGCTCACCCCCGGGACAAGGGGCCCTCGTCGTCCTGACTTTC.

This clonotype was observed many times. The CDR3 does not end in the conserved phenylalanine or tryptophan, so this is likely a read error. No DNA is shown, since the ends of the CDR3 on it are uncertain; the CDR3 is the one TCRdb lists. The chain uses TRBV4-2 and TRBJ2-1; no check of the table's D call, TRBD1, against the DNA was made. Counting both end residues, the CDR3 totals 17 amino acids. CDR1 LGHNA and CDR2 YNFKEQ come from the germline V gene. The CDR3 sequence: CASSQNTGTGYPSGTER.

This clonotype was seen only a few times. This sequence joins TRBV7-3 and TRBJ2-3; 9 bases fit TRBD2. Trimming at V came to 0 bases and at J to 4 bases, leaving 5 bases not matched to a gene. The CDR3 is 16 amino acids. Germline CDR1 is SGHTA and CDR2 is FQGTGA. This CDR3 is CASSLTRAGGSDTQYF. The CDR3 DNA reads as TGTGCCAGCAGCTTAACGCGAGCGGGGGGATCAGATACGCAGTATTTT.

This chain connects TRBV6-5 to TRBJ2-2, with D hard to call. Germline V lookup: CDR1 MNHEY, CDR2 SVGAGI. The CDR3 consists of 14 residues. V gave up 2 bases and J gave up 4 bases, with 8 bases separating them. CDR3 in DNA: TGTGCCAGCAGTTACCTGTTGGGCACCGGGGAGCTGTTTTTT. Protein sequence: CASSYLLGTGELFF.